What follows describes a single T cell receptor (beta chain). The specificity of this receptor is unknown. The record originates from a study of cytomegalovirus exposure and HLA in healthy donors (dated by TCRdb to 2017 to 2019). About the investigation overall: An earlier analysis of more than 550 of the donors reported about 260 Gb of sequence data and 90 million to 120 million unique TCR beta sequences obtained from some 200 million T cells. An early release covering approximately 600 HLA-typed donors comprised roughly 300 gigabases of sequencing data and about 90 million unique TCR sequences. Among the roughly 390 genotyped donors, around 81% belonged to the genetic ancestry cluster associated with self-reported Caucasian donors. The aim of the study was to test whether cataloging public T cell receptors could identify signatures of past pathogen exposure. Using immunosequencing, the study profiled T cell repertoires from some 670 subjects and related those repertoires to cytomegalovirus serostatus. Along with the roughly 710-subject first cohort, a separate validation cohort of over a hundred different subjects was used. To predict cytomegalovirus infection status, the study combined high-throughput TCR immunosequencing, statistical association of individual TCRs with disease status, and machine learning. In a later analysis, previously published TCR beta repertoires from about 670 donors were re-analyzed and high-resolution HLA genotyping was added so that TCR occurrence patterns could be studied. Rather than using new phenotypic data, the later analysis identified candidate immune exposures from TCR beta sequences and from how often those sequences occurred across donors. In an earlier analysis of a few hundred of the donors, high-throughput TCR beta sequencing was used to judge whether each TCR beta V gene segment behaved as functional or pseudogenic. Donor age, sex, ethnicity and CMV serostatus were compiled together with the repertoire data. In a later genetic analysis, genome-wide SNP genotypes for about three fifths of the roughly 670 donors were used, and that subset was treated as a discovery cohort. Every repertoire in the discovery cohort had been generated on one and the same sequencing platform. HLA typing covered class I and class II loci at four-digit resolution. The number of typed donors differed by locus: roughly 629-640 for A, B, C, DRB1 and DQB1; some 540 for DQA1; roughly 600 for DPA1; and some 470 for DPB1. Five DR-DQ haplotypes were treated as single units for association and clustering because of strong linkage in the cohort. Among a few hundred genotyped donors of the cohort, an average of 235,054 unique TCR beta nucleotide sequences were sequenced per donor, 15% to 20% of them non-productive.

Receptor amplification or capture employed the immunoSEQ multiplex PCR assay. For the multiplex PCR, a mixture combining 60 forward primers for TCR Vbeta segments and 13 reverse primers for TCR Jbeta segments was used. The CDR3 region of rearranged TCR beta genes was amplified from genomic DNA by a multiplex PCR assay. The Illumina HiSeq System was used to sequence the amplified TCR beta libraries as 87-base-pair reads. The authors processed their data as follows. A later analysis tallied roughly 80 million unique TCR beta chains across the approximately 670 repertoires, and around 12 million of those chains were shared by two or more donors. Raw reads were error-corrected and collapsed into unique sequences by a nearest-neighbor algorithm in which closely related sequences were merged to remove PCR and sequencing errors. CDR3 sequences were aligned to IMGT reference sequences to assign V, D and J gene segments. For a sequence to be retained, a match of at least six nucleotides to both a V gene segment and a J gene segment was required. A rearrangement was called productive if the CDR3 had no stop codons and remained in frame with V and J, and every other rearrangement was called non-productive. Following IMGT convention, CDR3 was defined as the stretch from the second conserved V-encoded cysteine to the conserved J-encoded phenylalanine. Sequences without an unambiguous match to a single V gene segment were excluded from the earlier analysis of 450 to 750 of the donors. An earlier analysis of about 590 of the donors classified V segments as functional when productive rearrangements were above 56.7% and as segregating when the standard deviation between donors was above 5%. To diagnose cytomegalovirus status from the catalog of TCR beta chain sequences, a statistical classification framework was built. V and J gene assignment, in a later analysis, came from comparing TCR nucleotide sequences with IMGT/GENE-DB human TR gene sequences. A later analysis assigned CDR3 sequences and most-parsimonious VDJ recombination scenarios with the TCRdist pipeline. In a later analysis, every TCR beta chain was defined by the combination of its CDR3 amino acid sequence and its V-gene family, and reads without a unique V-gene family were dropped. As a way to deal with suspected cross-contamination and a sequencing artifact, a later analysis dropped 450 to 600 nucleotide sequences that were highly shared and had low generation probability. A later analysis calculated a clonal expansion index for each public chain from normalized within-repertoire ranks of inferred template counts. A later analysis computed generation probabilities with a VDJ recombination model fitted to out-of-frame rearrangements, and checked the results against IGoR. In a later analysis, TCR-TCR, TCR-HLA and TCR-CMV co-occurrence was scored with hypergeometric tests, and a repertoire-size bias correction was applied to TCR pairs. To estimate false discovery rates, a later analysis permuted the HLA or CMV assignments 20 times. A later analysis grouped co-occurring TCRs with DBSCAN, adding TCRdist sequence similarity when clustering within HLA-allele-positive subsets. Repertoires with fewer than 30,000 or more than 120,000 public chains were left out of co-occurrence clustering, as were about five repertoires with anomalous nucleotide sharing. This immuneACCESS table, as held by TCRdb, lists in-frame sequences with V and J called but not all clones. Of the missing ones, under half trace to an unresolved V gene in checked studies; the others have no known cause. That table is the source of V, J and clone size, and D and trimming were worked out from the DNA. This sample's records show fewer than 70,000 clones. Less than 6% of the sample goes to the ten largest clones.

The paper as a whole reports these results and caveats: A further reported finding was that TCR beta sequences accurately predicted the HLA-A and HLA-B alleles for most subjects in the first cohort. Specific HLA alleles were associated with around 18,000 TCR beta sequences at a false discovery rate of 0.05 in a later analysis. The presence/absence analyses assumed that sequencing depth was roughly uniform across donors, and that assumption may not be true. Three of the identified cytomegalovirus-associated TCR beta chains were confirmed in vitro to be specific for cytomegalovirus antigens. The only immune exposure information available for the cohort was CMV serostatus. Linkage disequilibrium might explain the correlated functional status among segregating V segments, but an unknown experimental factor could not be ruled out. When HLA alleles, especially DR and DQ, strongly co-occurred, attributing TCR associations to individual alleles was difficult. Only TCR beta chains were sequenced in this cohort, and the absence of alpha or paired-chain data limited detectable features. A later analysis found that HLA-associated TCR beta chains were more clonally expanded and had lower generation probabilities than equally common non-associated chains. According to a later analysis, most CMV-associated TCR beta chains appeared to be HLA-restricted, and the HLA associations seemed to be driven largely by CMV exposure. The authors suggested that the approach could potentially be generalized to other disease states and immunological phenotypes. The earlier analysis of some 540 of the donors excluded approximately 15 rarely observed V segments, including chromosome 9 orphons, because counts were too low. The study listed over 150 TCR beta chains as associated with cytomegalovirus. Some IMGT-functional V segments, including TRBV6-2 and TRBV6-3, could not be told apart with the 87-base-pair reads, so those segments were excluded. In a later analysis, several top co-occurrence clusters were reported to appear linked to parvovirus B19, influenza, CMV and Epstein-Barr virus. In a later analysis, the rate of TCR association differed among HLA loci, with DRB1 alleles having the most associated TCRs and HLA-C alleles having the fewest. In an earlier analysis of 587 of the donors, most TCR beta V segments were observed in productive rearrangements about 87% or about 30% of the time, broadly matching IMGT annotations. An association between a missense DCLRE1C variant and V-gene and J-gene trimming of TCR beta chains was found in a later genetic analysis and replicated in an independent cohort. The classifier was reported to diagnose cytomegalovirus status with high specificity and sensitivity in both the original cohort and the validation cohort. Because HLA typing was unavailable for some donors at each locus, only the typed subset was used in association tests. A later genetic analysis reported fewer N-insertions in productive TCRs among donors in an Asian-associated ancestry cluster than the roughly 620-donor mean. The sequencing pipeline was judged likely to have produced a cluster of highly shared sequence variants as a technical artifact. Most TCR sequences were seen in very few donors, while some public TCRs were found in many individuals.

The cohort was made up of approximately 670 healthy bone marrow donors. At the time of sampling, every cohort member was nominally healthy, though immune exposures that went unrecorded were likely present. The donor was CMV seropositive and was included in the group of 250 to 300 seropositive cohort members. A peripheral blood sample was collected from each donor, and TCR beta sequencing was performed on peripheral blood mononuclear cells. The Qiagen DNeasy Blood Extraction Kit was used to extract genomic DNA from the blood cell samples. The CDR3 sequence holds 14 residues, the cysteine and phenylalanine included. Of all the DNA, just the CDR3 is kept, 42 bases in frame from base 1. According to the germline V gene, CDR1 reads MNHEY and CDR2 reads SVGAGI. For this chain, trimming is 5 bases at the V end and 4 bases at the J end, and the number of junction bases without a gene match is 5.

The sequence joins TRBV6-5 to TRBJ1-2, with TRBD1 matching 9 junction bases. This TCR was sampled from a man aged 25 to 45 in good health and CMV-seropositive. The sequenced material came from PBMCs. The CDR3 reads as follows: CASSPGQGSYGYTF. The DNA reads as follows: TGTGCCAGCAGTCCGGGACAGGGATCCTATGGCTACACCTTC.